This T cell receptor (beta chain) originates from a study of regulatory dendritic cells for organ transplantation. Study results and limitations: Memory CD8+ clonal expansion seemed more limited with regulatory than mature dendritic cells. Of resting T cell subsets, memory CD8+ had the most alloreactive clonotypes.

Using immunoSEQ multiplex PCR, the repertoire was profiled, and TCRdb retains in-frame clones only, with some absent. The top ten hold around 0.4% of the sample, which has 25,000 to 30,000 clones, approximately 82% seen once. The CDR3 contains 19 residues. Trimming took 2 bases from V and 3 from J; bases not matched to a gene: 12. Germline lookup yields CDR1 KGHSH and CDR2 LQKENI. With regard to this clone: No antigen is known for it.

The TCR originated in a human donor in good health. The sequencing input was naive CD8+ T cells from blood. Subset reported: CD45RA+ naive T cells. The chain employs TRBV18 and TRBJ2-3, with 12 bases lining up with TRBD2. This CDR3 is CASSPILAGGPVQTDTQYF. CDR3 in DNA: TGTGCCAGCTCACCAATCCTAGCGGGGGGGCCGGTCCAAACAGATACGCAGTATTTT.